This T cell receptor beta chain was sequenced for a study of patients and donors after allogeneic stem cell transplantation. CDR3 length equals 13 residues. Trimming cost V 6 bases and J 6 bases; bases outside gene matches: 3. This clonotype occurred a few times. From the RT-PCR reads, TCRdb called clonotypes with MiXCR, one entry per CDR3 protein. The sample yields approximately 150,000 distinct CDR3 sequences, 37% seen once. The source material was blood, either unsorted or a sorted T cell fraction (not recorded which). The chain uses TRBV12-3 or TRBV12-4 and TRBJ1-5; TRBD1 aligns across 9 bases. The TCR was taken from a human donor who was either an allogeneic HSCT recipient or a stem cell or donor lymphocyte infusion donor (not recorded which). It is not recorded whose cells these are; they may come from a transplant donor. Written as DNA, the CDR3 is TGTGCCAGCAGACAGGGGGCCCGTCAGCCCCAGCATTTT. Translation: CASRQGARQPQHF.